A selection of T cell receptor beta chains follows, all from one sample in a study of brain T cells in children with intractable seizures. Using immunoSEQ multiplex PCR, the repertoire was profiled, and TCRdb retains in-frame clones only, with some absent. The sample shows hundreds of thousands of clones, over 90% of them seen only once. Sample: peripheral blood, taken around 5 months after surgery. The receptors stem from a boy younger than two with tuberous sclerosis and intractable seizures. The CDR3 runs from the conserved cysteine through the conserved F or W. The D gene is left open where the match is weak. Where a row states a size, it is once, few, many or the class of an expanded clone; other rows omit it.

V gene,D gene,J gene,clone size,CDR3 DNA,CDR3 protein
TRBV24-1,TRBD2,TRBJ2-5,-,TGTGCCACCAGTGATTTGTCCGGACTAGCGGGAGCGGAGACCCAGTACTTC,CATSDLSGLAGAETQYF
TRBV30,-,TRBJ2-1,-,TGTGCCTGGAGTCGCGGGGCCCCCTTGGAGCAGTTCTTC,CAWSRGAPLEQFF
TRBV7-9,-,TRBJ1-2,-,TGTGCCAGCAGCTTAGGTACAGGGAGGAATGGCTACACCTTC,CASSLGTGRNGYTF
TRBV6-6,-,TRBJ1-1,-,TGTGCCAGCAGTTACGGGCAGGGGAACACTGAAGCTTTCTTT,CASSYGQGNTEAFF
TRBV10-1,-,TRBJ1-1,many,TGCGCCAGCAGTCCGACGGGACTTCGGAACACTGAAGCTTTCTTT,CASSPTGLRNTEAFF
TRBV5-6,TRBD1,TRBJ1-4,-,TGTGCCAGCAGCACTACAGGGGGCGGATTTGAAAAACTGTTTTTT,CASSTTGGGFEKLFF
TRBV24-1,-,TRBJ2-2,-,TGTGCCACCAGTGATTTTCCCGGGGAGCTGTTTTTT,CATSDFPGELFF
TRBV7-3,-,TRBJ2-3,-,TGTGCCAGCAGCTTAGGGAATACGCAGTATTTT,CASSLGNTQYF
TRBV5-1,TRBD1,TRBJ1-1,-,TGCGCCAGCAGCTCTTCCGGGACAGGGGGAACTGAAGCTTTCTTT,CASSSSGTGGTEAFF
TRBV7-2,TRBD2,TRBJ2-3,-,TGTGCCAGCAATGCGGGGGACAGCACAGATACGCAGTATTTT,CASNAGDSTDTQYF
TRBV5-1,TRBD2,TRBJ2-7,-,TGCGCCAGCAGCGCCCGACTAGCATTGTCCCACGAGCAGTACTTC,CASSARLALSHEQYF
TRBV9,TRBD2,TRBJ2-7,-,TGTGCCAGCAGCGTTCAAGCTACTAGCGGGCTCTACGAGCAGTACTTC,CASSVQATSGLYEQYF
TRBV6-6,-,TRBJ2-5,-,TGTGCCAGCAGACCAGGGACTTTTCAAGAGACCCAGTACTTC,CASRPGTFQETQYF
TRBV7-3,-,TRBJ2-1,-,TGTGCCAGCAGCCTCCAGACAGGGAGGGATGAGCAGTTCTTC,CASSLQTGRDEQFF
TRBV7-8,-,TRBJ1-2,-,TGTGCCAGCAGCCAGAATCGGGAGAATGGCTACACCTTC,CASSQNRENGYTF
TRBV15,TRBD2,TRBJ2-5,-,TGTGCCACCAGCAGAGGGGCGGGAGGGCCCTCGAGAGAGACCCAGTACTTC,CATSRGAGGPSRETQYF
TRBV19,-,TRBJ2-7,-,TGTGCCACCGCTGCAATAACAGAGTCCGAGCAGTACTTC,CATAAITESEQYF
TRBV7-2,TRBD1,TRBJ2-3,-,TGTGCCAGCAGCCCGGGGGACAGGCCAGCGAAGAATTTT,CASSPGDRPAKNF
TRBV7-9,-,TRBJ2-5,-,TGTGCCAGCAGCTTAATAGCGGCCAAAGTCGCAGAGACCCAGTACTTC,CASSLIAAKVAETQYF
TRBV5-8,TRBD1,TRBJ1-4,-,TGTGCCAGCAGCTTGGCCCGGACAGGGGGCGATGGTAATGAAAAACTGTTTTTT,CASSLARTGGDGNEKLFF
TRBV24-1,-,TRBJ2-7,-,TGTGCCACCAGCGAACCTTCCCAGTACTTC,CATSEPSQYF
TRBV19,TRBD1,TRBJ1-5,-,TGTGCCAGTAGTTTATGGGGACAGGGCAATCAGCCCCAGCATTTT,CASSLWGQGNQPQHF
TRBV27,-,TRBJ1-1,-,TGTGCCAGCAGTTTGGCAGGATTGAACACTGAAGCTTTCTTT,CASSLAGLNTEAFF
TRBV6-5,-,TRBJ1-1,-,TGTGCCAGCAGTTACAGGTTCTTTGAAAAGAACACTGAAGCTTTCTTT,CASSYRFFEKNTEAFF
TRBV24-1,TRBD2,TRBJ2-3,-,TGTGCCACCAGTCTCCTTCGAGGCCTAGCGGGGGGCCCAGGACCCACAGATACGCAGTATTTT,CATSLLRGLAGGPGPTDTQYF
TRBV29-1,-,TRBJ1-3,-,TGCAGCGTCGGACTTAGCTCTGGAAACACCATATATTTT,CSVGLSSGNTIYF
TRBV28,-,TRBJ2-1,once,TGTGCCAGCGGCGGGACTTACTACAATGAGCAGTTCTTC,CASGGTYYNEQFF
TRBV25-1,-,TRBJ2-6,-,TGTGCCAGCAGTGAAACCGGGGGCTCTGGGGCCAACGTCCTGACTTTC,CASSETGGSGANVLTF
TRBV28,-,TRBJ1-1,-,TGTGCCAGCAGTAGGACGGACCTCATGAACACTGAAGCTTTCTTT,CASSRTDLMNTEAFF
TRBV15,-,TRBJ1-2,-,TGTGCCACCAGCATGCTCAGGGCGGGGGGCTACACCTTC,CATSMLRAGGYTF
TRBV2,-,TRBJ2-1,-,TGTGCCAGCAGTGAACGGGGGCACAATGAGCAGTTCTTC,CASSERGHNEQFF
TRBV12-3/TRBV12-4,-,TRBJ1-4,-,TGTGCCACCCTGGGGGGTGAAAAACTGTTTTTT,CATLGGEKLFF
TRBV7-9,-,TRBJ1-6,-,TGTGCCAGCAGCCCCCGGACGTTGGATTCACCCCTCCACTTT,CASSPRTLDSPLHF
TRBV9,-,TRBJ1-5,-,TGTGCCAGCAGCCCGGGACTGCCCAATCAGCCCCAGCATTTT,CASSPGLPNQPQHF
TRBV25-1,-,TRBJ1-2,-,TGTGCCAGCAGTGAAACGGCAGGGGACGAGGTAGCGTATGGCTACACCTTC,CASSETAGDEVAYGYTF
TRBV12-3/TRBV12-4,-,TRBJ2-3,-,TGTGCCAGCAGATGGGGTAGCACAGATACGCAGTATTTT,CASRWGSTDTQYF
TRBV3-1/TRBV3-2,-,TRBJ1-2,-,TGTGCCAGCAGCCTGCAGGGGCCCCCTTGGGGTGGCTACACCTTC,CASSLQGPPWGGYTF
TRBV9,TRBD2,TRBJ2-2,-,TGTGCCAGCAGCGTTTCAGGCGGACTAGGCGGGGAGCTGTTTTTT,CASSVSGGLGGELFF
TRBV11-2,-,TRBJ2-3,-,TGTGCCAGCAGCTTAGCCGGGAGCACAGATACGCAGTATTTT,CASSLAGSTDTQYF
TRBV5-4,-,TRBJ1-2,-,TGTGCCAGCAGCTTGGACCCGGGGGGCAATTATGGCTACACCTTC,CASSLDPGGNYGYTF
TRBV5-4,-,TRBJ1-2,-,TGTGCCAGCAGTTCGCTAGCTCGGCTAAATAAGAGCTATGGCTACACCTTC,CASSSLARLNKSYGYTF
TRBV11-2,-,TRBJ2-7,-,TGTGCCAGCAGCTTAGCTCAGACCTCGCCCGAGCAGTACTTC,CASSLAQTSPEQYF
TRBV6-1,TRBD2,TRBJ2-3,-,TGTGCCAGCAGTGAAGCGCCCCTTCCGATCGGGCGGGGGTCACCCGGAGATACGCAGTATTTT,CASSEAPLPIGRGSPGDTQYF